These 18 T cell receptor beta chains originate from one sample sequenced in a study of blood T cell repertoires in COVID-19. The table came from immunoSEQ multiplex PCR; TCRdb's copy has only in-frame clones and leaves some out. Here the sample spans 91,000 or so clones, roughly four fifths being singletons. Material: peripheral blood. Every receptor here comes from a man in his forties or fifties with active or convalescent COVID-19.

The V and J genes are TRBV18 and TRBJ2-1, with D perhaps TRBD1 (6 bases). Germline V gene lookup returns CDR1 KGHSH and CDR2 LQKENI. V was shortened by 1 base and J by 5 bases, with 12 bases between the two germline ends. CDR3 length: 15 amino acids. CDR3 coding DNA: TGTGCCAGCTCACCACGACAGGTGGGCGACAATGAGCAGTTCTTC. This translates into CASSPRQVGDNEQFF.

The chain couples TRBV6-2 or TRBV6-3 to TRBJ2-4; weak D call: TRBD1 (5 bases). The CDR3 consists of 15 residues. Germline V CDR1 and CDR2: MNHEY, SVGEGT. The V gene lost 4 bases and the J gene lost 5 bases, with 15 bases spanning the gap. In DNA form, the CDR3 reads TGTGCCAGCAGTTCGTTGACAGAGATACAAAACATTCAGTACTTC. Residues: CASSSLTEIQNIQYF.

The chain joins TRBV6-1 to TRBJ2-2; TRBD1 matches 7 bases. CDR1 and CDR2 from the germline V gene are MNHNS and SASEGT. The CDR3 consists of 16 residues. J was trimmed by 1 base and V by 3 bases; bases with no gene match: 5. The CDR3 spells CASSDWGQKNTGELFF. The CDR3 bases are TGTGCCAGCAGTGATTGGGGACAGAAGAACACCGGGGAGCTGTTTTTT.

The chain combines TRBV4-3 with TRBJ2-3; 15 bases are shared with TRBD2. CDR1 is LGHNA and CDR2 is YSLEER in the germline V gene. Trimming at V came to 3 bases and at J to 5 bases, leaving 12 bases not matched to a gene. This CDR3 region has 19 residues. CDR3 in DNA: TGCGCCAGCAGCCATCCCTCCGGGACTAGCGGGGGGTTGGAAGATACGCAGTATTTT. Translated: CASSHPSGTSGGLEDTQYF.

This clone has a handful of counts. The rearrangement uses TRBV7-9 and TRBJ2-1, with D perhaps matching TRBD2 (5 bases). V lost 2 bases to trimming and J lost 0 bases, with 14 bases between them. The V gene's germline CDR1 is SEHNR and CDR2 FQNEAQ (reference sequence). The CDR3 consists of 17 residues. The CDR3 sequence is CASSLMWAGSSYNEQFF. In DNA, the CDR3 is TGTGCCAGCAGCTTAATGTGGGCGGGCAGCTCCTACAATGAGCAGTTCTTC.

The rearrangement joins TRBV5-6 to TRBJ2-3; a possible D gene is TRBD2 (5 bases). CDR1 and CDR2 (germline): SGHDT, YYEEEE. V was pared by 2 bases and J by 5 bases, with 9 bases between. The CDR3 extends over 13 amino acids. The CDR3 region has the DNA TGTGCCAGCAGCTTCCAAGAGGGAGATACGCAGTATTTT. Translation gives CASSFQEGDTQYF.

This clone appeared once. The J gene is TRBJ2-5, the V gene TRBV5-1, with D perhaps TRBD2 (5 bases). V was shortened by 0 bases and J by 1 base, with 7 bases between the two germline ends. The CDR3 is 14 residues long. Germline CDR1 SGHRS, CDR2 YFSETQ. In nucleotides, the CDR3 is TGCGCCAGCAGCTTGGGGAGGACCCAAGAGACCCAGTACTTC. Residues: CASSLGRTQETQYF.

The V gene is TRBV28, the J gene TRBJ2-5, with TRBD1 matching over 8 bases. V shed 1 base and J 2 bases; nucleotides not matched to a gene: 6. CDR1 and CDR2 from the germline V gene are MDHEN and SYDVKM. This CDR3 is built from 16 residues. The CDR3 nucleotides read TGTGCCAGCAGTTTATTGGCGACAGGGGTACAAGAGACCCAGTACTTC. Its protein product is CASSLLATGVQETQYF.

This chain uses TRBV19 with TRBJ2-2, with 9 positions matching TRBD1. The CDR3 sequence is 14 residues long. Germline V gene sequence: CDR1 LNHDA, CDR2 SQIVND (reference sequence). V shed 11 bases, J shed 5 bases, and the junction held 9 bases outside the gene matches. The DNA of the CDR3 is TGTGCCTCTGGGGACAGGGTCGGAACCGGGGAGCTGTTTTTT. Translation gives CASGDRVGTGELFF.

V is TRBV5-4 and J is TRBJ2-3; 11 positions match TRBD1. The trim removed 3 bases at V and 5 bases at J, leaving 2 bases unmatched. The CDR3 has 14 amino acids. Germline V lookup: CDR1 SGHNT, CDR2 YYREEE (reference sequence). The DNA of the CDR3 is TGTGCCAGCAGCTGGGACAGGGGGTTAGATACGCAGTATTTT. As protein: CASSWDRGLDTQYF.

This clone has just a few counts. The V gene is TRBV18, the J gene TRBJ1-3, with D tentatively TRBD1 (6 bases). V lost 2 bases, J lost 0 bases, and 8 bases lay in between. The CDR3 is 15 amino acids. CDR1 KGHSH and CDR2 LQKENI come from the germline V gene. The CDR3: CASSPTGFSGNTIYF. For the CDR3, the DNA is TGTGCCAGCTCACCAACAGGGTTCTCTGGAAACACCATATATTTT.

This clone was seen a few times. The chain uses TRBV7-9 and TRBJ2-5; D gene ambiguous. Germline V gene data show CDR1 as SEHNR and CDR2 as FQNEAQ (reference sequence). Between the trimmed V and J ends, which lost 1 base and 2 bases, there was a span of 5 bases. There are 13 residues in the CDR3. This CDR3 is CASSLGRQETQYF. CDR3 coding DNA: TGTGCCAGCAGCTTAGGCAGACAAGAGACCCAGTACTTC.

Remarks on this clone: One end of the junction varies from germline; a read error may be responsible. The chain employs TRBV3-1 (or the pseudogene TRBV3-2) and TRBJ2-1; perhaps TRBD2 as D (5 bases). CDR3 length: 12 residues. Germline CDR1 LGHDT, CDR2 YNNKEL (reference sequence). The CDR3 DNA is TGTGCCAGCAGCCAGGTCTTCTCGGTGAGGGTCTTC. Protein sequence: CASSQVFSVRVF.

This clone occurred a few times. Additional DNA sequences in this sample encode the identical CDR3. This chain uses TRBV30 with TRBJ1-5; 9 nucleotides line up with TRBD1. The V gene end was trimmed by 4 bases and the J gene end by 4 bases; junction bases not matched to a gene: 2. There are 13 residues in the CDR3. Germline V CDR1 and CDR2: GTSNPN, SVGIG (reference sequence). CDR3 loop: CAWTGQGNQPQHF. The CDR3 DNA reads TGTGCCTGGACTGGACAGGGGAATCAGCCCCAGCATTTT.

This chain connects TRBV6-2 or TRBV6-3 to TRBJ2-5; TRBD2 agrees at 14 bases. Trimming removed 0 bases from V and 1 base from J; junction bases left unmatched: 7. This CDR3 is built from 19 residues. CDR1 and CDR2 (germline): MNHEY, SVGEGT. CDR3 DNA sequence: TGTGCCAGCAGTTACTCGATGACTAGCGGGGGGGCCCGCCAAGAGACCCAGTACTTC. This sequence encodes CASSYSMTSGGARQETQYF.

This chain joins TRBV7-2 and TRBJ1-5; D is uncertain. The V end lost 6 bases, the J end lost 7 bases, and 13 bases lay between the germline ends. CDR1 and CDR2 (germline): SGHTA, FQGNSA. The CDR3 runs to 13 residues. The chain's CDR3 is CASSPDGGQPQHF. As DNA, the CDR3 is TGTGCCAGCAGTCCGGACGGAGGCCAGCCCCAGCATTTT.

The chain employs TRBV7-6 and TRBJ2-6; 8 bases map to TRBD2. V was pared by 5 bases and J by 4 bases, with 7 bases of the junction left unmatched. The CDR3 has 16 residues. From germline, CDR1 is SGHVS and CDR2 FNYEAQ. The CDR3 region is CASSPSGGIGANVLTF. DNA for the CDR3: TGTGCCAGCAGCCCCTCGGGAGGGATCGGGGCCAACGTCCTGACTTTC.

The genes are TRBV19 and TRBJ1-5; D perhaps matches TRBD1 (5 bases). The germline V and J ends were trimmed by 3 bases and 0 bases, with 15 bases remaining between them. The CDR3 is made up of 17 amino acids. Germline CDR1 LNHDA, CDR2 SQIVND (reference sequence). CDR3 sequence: CASSMETATYSNQPQHF. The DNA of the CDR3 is TGTGCCAGTAGTATGGAGACAGCTACGTATAGCAATCAGCCCCAGCATTTT.